This TCR beta chain was recovered during a study of T cells in Graves' hyperthyroidism and ophthalmopathy. At the level of the study: Before treatment of any kind, peripheral blood was taken at initial diagnosis.

Whole-study findings and limits: Researchers found most expanded thyroid clonotypes above 0.001 in blood as well.

This clonotype has only a few counts. Its antigen is currently unknown. With 6 bases clipped from V and 4 bases from J, the junction kept 6 bases outside the gene matches. The CDR3 runs 15 residues. The V gene's germline CDR1 is SGHVS and CDR2 FQNEAQ. RNA transcripts served as the template for amplifying TCR beta CDR3 regions. RT-PCR in the first round (using the HTBI primer set) targeted the TCR CDR3. TCRdb reanalysed the multiplex PCR reads using MiXCR and keeps one entry per CDR3 protein. Of roughly 500,000 distinct CDR3 sequences listed, approximately 25% are singletons. V is TRBV7-8 and J is TRBJ1-4, with 9 bases aligning to TRBD1. This TCR came from a woman aged 30 to 39 with Graves' ophthalmopathy. What was sequenced was blood. In DNA, the CDR3 is TGTGCCAGCAGGAACAGGGGGCGGGGTAATGAAAAACTGTTTTTT. Residues: CASRNRGRGNEKLFF.